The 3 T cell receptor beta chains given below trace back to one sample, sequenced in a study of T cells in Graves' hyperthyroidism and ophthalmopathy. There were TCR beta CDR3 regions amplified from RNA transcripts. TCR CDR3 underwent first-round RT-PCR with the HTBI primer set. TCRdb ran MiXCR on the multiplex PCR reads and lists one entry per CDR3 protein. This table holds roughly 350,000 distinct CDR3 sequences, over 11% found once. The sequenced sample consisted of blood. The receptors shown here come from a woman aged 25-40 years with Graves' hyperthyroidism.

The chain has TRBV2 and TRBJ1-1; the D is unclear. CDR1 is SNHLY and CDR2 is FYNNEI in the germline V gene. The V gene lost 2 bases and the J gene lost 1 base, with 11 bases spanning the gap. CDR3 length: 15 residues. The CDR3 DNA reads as TGTGCCAGCAGTGAACTTCGGGGTACGAACACTGAAGCTTTCTTT. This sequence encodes CASSELRGTNTEAFF.

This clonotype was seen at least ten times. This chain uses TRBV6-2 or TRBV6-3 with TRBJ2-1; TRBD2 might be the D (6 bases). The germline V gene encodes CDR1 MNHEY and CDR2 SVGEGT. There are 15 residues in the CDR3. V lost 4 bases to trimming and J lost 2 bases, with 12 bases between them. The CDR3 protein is CASSSGGFAYNEQFF. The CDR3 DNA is TGTGCCAGCAGTTCAGGAGGGTTTGCCTACAATGAGCAGTTCTTC.

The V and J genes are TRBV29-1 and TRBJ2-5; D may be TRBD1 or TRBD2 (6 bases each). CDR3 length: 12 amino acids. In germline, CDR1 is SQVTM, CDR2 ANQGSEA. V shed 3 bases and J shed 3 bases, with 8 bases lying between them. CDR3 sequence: CSVDRGEETQYF. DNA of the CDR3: TGCAGCGTTGATAGGGGGGAAGAGACCCAGTACTTC.